The 25 T cell receptor beta chains below all came from one sample that was sequenced in a study of blood T cell repertoires in COVID-19. Only in-frame clones appear in the TCRdb table, and some are missing; sequencing was by immunoSEQ multiplex PCR. The data hold around 20,000 clones, with 80% to 90% observed a single time. Sequencing input: peripheral blood. These receptors were obtained from a human donor in a cohort sampled during active COVID-19. The donor label of this sample is uncertain.

The V call is TRBV27, the J call TRBJ1-1; tentatively, D is TRBD1 (6 bases). Germline-derived CDR1 and CDR2 are MNHEY and SMNVEV (reference sequence). The CDR3 spans 14 residues. Trimming removed 5 bases at V and 4 bases at J, with 14 bases between. The CDR3 region has the DNA TGTGCCAGCAGTCTCCGACAGGTAGGCACTGAAGCTTTCTTT. Translated, it gives CASSLRQVGTEAFF.

In its sample, this clone was seen a few times. This chain links TRBV5-1 with TRBJ2-7, with 8 bases lining up with TRBD1. The V gene end was trimmed by 2 bases and the J gene end by 0 bases; junction bases not matched to a gene: 10. Germline V lookup: CDR1 SGHRS, CDR2 YFSETQ. The CDR3 is 17 residues long. The CDR3 sequence is CASSLQPGQEGSYEQYF. The CDR3 DNA follows: TGCGCCAGCAGCTTACAGCCGGGACAGGAAGGCTCCTACGAGCAGTACTTC.

There are a few counts of this clone. CDR3 region: CASSPNRGTANEKLFF. The CDR3 nucleotides are TGTGCCAGCTCACCTAACAGGGGGACAGCTAATGAAAAACTGTTTTTT. The V and J genes are TRBV18 and TRBJ1-4; 8 nucleotides agree with TRBD1. This CDR3 comprises 16 residues. Unmatched junction bases numbered 6, after V lost 3 bases and J lost 3 bases. Looked up from germline, CDR1 is KGHSH and CDR2 is LQKENI.

This chain joins TRBV4-1 and TRBJ2-7, with 9 bases matching TRBD1. The V and J ends lost 2 bases and 6 bases, in that order; junction bases with no gene match: 8. This CDR3 spans 15 amino acids. The germline gives CDR1 MGHRA, CDR2 YSYEKL. The CDR3 loop is CASSQRSWDRAEQYF. Written as DNA, the CDR3 is TGCGCCAGCAGCCAAAGGTCTTGGGACAGGGCCGAGCAGTACTTC.

The V call is TRBV10-1, the J call TRBJ2-3; D not certain. This CDR3 is 13 amino acids long. CDR1 is WNHNN and CDR2 is SYGVQD in the germline V gene (reference sequence). V lost 6 bases, J lost 5 bases, and 12 bases lay in between. In nucleotides, the CDR3 is TGCGCCAGCAGCTTAGTCCGCGGAGATACGCAGTATTTT. Amino acid sequence: CASSLVRGDTQYF.

The CDR3, as DNA: TGTGCCAGCAGCCCTGGACTAGCGGGAGGCGCCACAGATACGCAGTATTTT. It codes for CASSPGLAGGATDTQYF. V is TRBV11-3 and J is TRBJ2-3; 14 bases are a match to TRBD2. V was clipped by 5 bases and J by 2 bases; unmatched bases: 6. The CDR3 contains 17 residues. Germline V lookup: CDR1 SGHNT, CDR2 YENEEA.

V and J are TRBV28 and TRBJ1-2; 11 bases map to TRBD1. The CDR3 length is 14 residues. Germline V lookup: CDR1 MDHEN, CDR2 SYDVKM. V gave up 6 bases and J gave up 5 bases; unmatched junction bases: 5. The CDR3: CASSPDRGLYGYTF. The CDR3, as DNA: TGTGCCAGCAGCCCGGACAGGGGGCTGTATGGCTACACCTTC.

The J gene is TRBJ2-7, the V gene TRBV19; a weak D match, TRBD1 (5 bases). This CDR3 has 16 residues. CDR1 and CDR2 (germline): LNHDA, SQIVND (reference sequence). The ends were cut back, 2 bases at V and 3 bases at J, with 17 bases in the middle. CDR3 DNA: TGTGCCAGTAGTATAACAAGGACAAGAAGAGACTACGAGCAGTACTTC. It codes for CASSITRTRRDYEQYF.

The gene calls are TRBV20-1 and TRBJ2-1; D unresolved. Germline loops: CDR1 DFQATT, CDR2 SNEGSKA (reference sequence). V was pared by 6 bases and J by 7 bases, with 10 bases between. There are 11 residues in the CDR3. The CDR3 DNA reads as TGCAGTGCGTCATTGGCTAATGAGCAGTTCTTC. Its translation is CSASLANEQFF.

The gene calls are TRBV19 and TRBJ1-6, with 7 positions matching TRBD1. CDR1 and CDR2 (germline): LNHDA, SQIVND (reference sequence). The CDR3 has 16 residues. V trimming: 4 bases; J trimming: 3 bases; junction bases outside the gene matches: 6. As DNA, the CDR3 is TGTGCCAGTAGTACCAGGGGGAACAACTATAATTCACCCCTCCACTTT. Its translation is CASSTRGNNYNSPLHF.

V usage is TRBV10-2 and J usage is TRBJ2-3, with TRBD2 matching 13 bases. V shed 3 bases, J shed 5 bases, and the junction held 5 bases outside the gene matches. The CDR3 covers 16 residues. Germline loops: CDR1 WSHSY, CDR2 SAAADI. CDR3 bases: TGCGCCAGCAGTGAAGGGACTAGCGGGATTGAAGATACGCAGTATTTT. Amino acids: CASSEGTSGIEDTQYF.

This chain joins TRBV7-9 and TRBJ2-1; 11 nucleotides agree with TRBD2. J lost 4 bases, V lost 5 bases, and 10 bases had no gene match. The germline V gene encodes CDR1 SEHNR and CDR2 FQNEAQ (reference sequence). This CDR3 contains 17 residues. CDR3 sequence: CASSLYLGLAVYNEQFF. The CDR3 region has the DNA TGTGCCAGCAGCCTATACCTGGGACTAGCGGTTTACAATGAGCAGTTCTTC.

The chain recombines TRBV7-9 with TRBJ2-5; maybe TRBD1 (5 bases). The length of the CDR3 is 13 residues. The germline CDR1 and CDR2 sequences are SEHNR and FQNEAQ (reference sequence). The ends were cut back, 1 base at V and 9 bases at J, with 12 bases in the middle. The CDR3 loop reads CASSLEGASAQYF. CDR3 bases: TGTGCCAGCAGCTTAGAAGGGGCGTCGGCCCAGTACTTC. The complete variable domain, with remaining parts taken from reference TRBV7-9 and TRBJ2-5, reads DTGVSQNPRHKITKRGQNVTFRCDPISEHNRLYWYRQTLGQGPEFLTYFQNEAQLEKSRLLSDRFSAERPKGSFSTLEIQRTEQGDSAMYLCASSLEGASAQYFGPGTRLLVL.

This clone was seen more than once but under ten times. The chain links TRBV6-5 to TRBJ1-1; D gene unclear. The CDR3 is 14 residues long. Trimming removed 8 bases at V and 5 bases at J, with 18 bases between. In germline, CDR1 is MNHEY, CDR2 SVGAGI. The CDR3 DNA sequence: TGTGCCAGCGGGCTAGCGTCGGGCGGTACTGAAGCTTTCTTT. It specifies CASGLASGGTEAFF.

The chain combines TRBV5-1 with TRBJ1-5; tentative D call: TRBD1 (5 bases). CDR1 is SGHRS and CDR2 is YFSETQ in the germline V gene. The CDR3 is 16 residues long. The V end lost 0 bases, the J end lost 9 bases, and 19 bases lay between the germline ends. For the CDR3, the DNA is TGCGCCAGCAGCTTGGGGCCCTCGGCGGGGGGTCTGCCCCAGCATTTT. Amino acid sequence: CASSLGPSAGGLPQHF.

The CDR3 here is CASSLLYSSYEQYF. CDR3 DNA sequence: TGTGCCAGCAGCTTACTATACAGTTCCTACGAGCAGTACTTC. The genes are TRBV11-2 and TRBJ2-7, with D uncertain. V was clipped by 2 bases and J by 1 base, with 9 bases between them. The CDR3 runs to 14 residues. Germline CDR1 is SGHAT and CDR2 is FQNNGV.

This sequence joins TRBV2 and TRBJ2-5; no clear D. CDR3 length: 11 amino acids. The V end lost 7 bases, the J end lost 3 bases, and 6 bases lay between the germline ends. Germline CDR1 and CDR2: SNHLY and FYNNEI. The CDR3 loop reads CASKQEETQYF. For the CDR3, the DNA is TGTGCCAGCAAACAAGAAGAGACCCAGTACTTC.

The chain uses TRBV4-1 and TRBJ2-2; perhaps TRBD2 as D (6 bases). CDR1 is MGHRA, CDR2 YSYEKL, per germline. This CDR3 is 16 amino acids long. The V and J ends lost 3 bases and 0 bases respectively, with 11 bases between them. The CDR3 here is CASSQGLRANTGELFF. In DNA form, the CDR3 reads TGCGCCAGCAGCCAGGGACTCCGCGCGAACACCGGGGAGCTGTTTTTT.

This chain links TRBV19 with TRBJ1-4; D call uncertain. CDR1 and CDR2 (germline): LNHDA, SQIVND (reference sequence). V was trimmed by 3 bases and J by 7 bases, leaving 9 bases between them. The CDR3 has 13 residues. The DNA of the CDR3 is TGTGCCAGTAGTATCGGAGCAGTTGAAAAACTGTTTTTT. It translates to CASSIGAVEKLFF.

The chain is built from TRBV6-5 and TRBJ2-3, with TRBD1 as a possible D gene (6 bases). Germline CDR1 reads MNHEY; CDR2 reads SVGAGI. The CDR3 has 13 amino acids. V lost 6 bases, J lost 1 base, and 8 bases lay in between. Here the CDR3 DNA reads TGTGCCAGCAGAGCAGGGGGCACAGATACGCAGTATTTT. Its protein is CASRAGGTDTQYF.

The genes are TRBV21-1 and TRBJ2-2; TRBD1 reflects the table's D call only, with no check against the DNA. TRBV21-1 is a recognized pseudogene. This CDR3 contains 16 residues. In nucleotides, the CDR3 is TGTGCCAGCAGCCTAAGGACAGGGGGGAACACCGGGGAGCTGTTTTTT. Amino acid sequence: CASSLRTGGNTGELFF.

V and J are TRBV9 and TRBJ2-3; D possibly corresponds to TRBD2 (5 bases). The germline gives CDR1 SGDLS, CDR2 YYNGEE. This CDR3 spans 14 amino acids. V gave up 0 bases and J gave up 4 bases, with 9 bases separating them. The CDR3 region is CASSVGGKPDTQYF. DNA of the CDR3: TGTGCCAGCAGCGTAGGAGGGAAACCAGATACGCAGTATTTT.

The V and J genes are TRBV7-2 and TRBJ1-1; 7 bases line up with TRBD1. CDR1 is SGHTA and CDR2 is FQGNSA in the germline V gene. CDR3 length: 14 residues. After removal of 4 bases from V and 1 base from J, the junction contained 3 bases not matched to a gene. As DNA, the CDR3 is TGTGCCAGCAGCTCGGGACAGAGGAACACTGAAGCTTTCTTT. This gives the protein CASSSGQRNTEAFF.

The chain recombines TRBV29-1 with TRBJ1-2, with D unresolved. Germline V gene sequence: CDR1 SQVTM, CDR2 ANQGSEA. The CDR3 has 11 amino acids. With 7 bases removed from V and 0 bases from J, the gap between germline ends came to 6 bases. The DNA for the CDR3 is TGCAGCGCCGTAGCTAACTATGGCTACACCTTC. Residues: CSAVANYGYTF.

The V and J genes are TRBV5-4 and TRBJ2-3, with 7 bases lining up with TRBD2. The CDR3 has 14 amino acids. V trimming: 9 bases; J trimming: 1 base; junction bases outside the gene matches: 8. Germline V CDR1 and CDR2: SGHNT, YYREEE (reference sequence). The CDR3 reads CATTGGGRTDTQYF. CDR3 nucleotide sequence: TGTGCCACCACGGGGGGAGGGCGCACAGATACGCAGTATTTT.